This is a list of T cell receptor beta chains from one sample in a study of early T cells in non-severe SARS-CoV-2 infection. TCRdb independently ran MiXCR on the 5' RACE reads; one entry per CDR3 protein. Here the sample spans around 46,000 distinct CDR3 sequences, about 5.6% being singletons. The material sequenced was whole blood. The receptors derive from an adult who was a healthcare worker with PCR-confirmed SARS-CoV-2 infection or an uninfected control (not recorded which). Both conserved end residues are part of each CDR3. A D gene is named only where the DNA matches it firmly. Clone size appears in some rows only: once, few, many, or a class for an expanded clone.

CDR3: CASSDLGQREQYF; DNA: TGTGCCAGCAGCGACCTGGGTCAGAGAGAGCAGTACTTC; D: NA; size: few; V: TRBV7-2; J: TRBJ2-7
CDR3: CASSLKDRSNTEAFF; DNA: TGTGCCAGCTCTCTAAAGGACAGGTCGAACACTGAAGCTTTCTTT; D: TRBD1; size: few; V: TRBV18; J: TRBJ1-1
CDR3: CSARDPDSGGPEQYF; DNA: TGCAGTGCTAGAGATCCGGATAGCGGGGGCCCCGAGCAGTACTTC; D: TRBD2; size: few; V: TRBV20-1; J: TRBJ2-7
CDR3: CASRKASPGELFF; DNA: TGTGCCTCAAGAAAGGCGTCTCCCGGGGAGCTGTTTTTT; D: NA; size: few; V: TRBV7-2; J: TRBJ2-2
CDR3: CATSDLRSSGVGETQYF; DNA: TGTGCCACCAGTGACCTCAGGAGTAGCGGGGTGGGGGAGACCCAGTACTTC; D: TRBD2; size: many; V: TRBV24-1; J: TRBJ2-5
CDR3: CATSDWDF; DNA: TGTGCCACCAGTGATTGGGACTTC; D: NA; size: few; V: TRBV24-1; J: TRBJ2-5
CDR3: CASSWSNTEAFF; DNA: TGTGCCAGCAGTTGGTCGAACACTGAAGCTTTCTTT; D: NA; size: many; V: TRBV12-3/TRBV12-4; J: TRBJ1-1
CDR3: CASSYSSSRLAVYNKQFF; DNA: TGTGCCAGCAGTTACTCGAGCTCCAGGCTAGCTGTTTACAATAAGCAGTTCTTC; D: NA; size: NA; V: TRBV6-6; J: TRBJ2-1
CDR3: CASSLEGRGAGIQYF; DNA: TGTGCCAGCAGCTTGGAGGGGCGGGGGGCAGGCATTCAGTACTTC; D: TRBD2; size: many; V: TRBV5-6; J: TRBJ2-4
CDR3: CSAPDRVTNTEAFF; DNA: TGCAGTGCACCCGACCGTGTAACGAACACTGAAGCTTTCTTT; D: NA; size: many; V: TRBV20-1; J: TRBJ1-1
CDR3: CAISEGGGGAYEQYF; DNA: TGTGCCATCAGTGAAGGTGGCGGGGGGGCCTACGAGCAGTACTTC; D: TRBD2; size: many; V: TRBV10-3; J: TRBJ2-7
CDR3: CASRGAGGLHEQYF; DNA: TGCGCCAGCAGGGGAGCGGGAGGTCTCCACGAGCAGTACTTC; D: TRBD2; size: many; V: TRBV5-1; J: TRBJ2-7
CDR3: CASSYYRQGTDTQYF; DNA: TGTGCCAGCAGTTACTACCGACAGGGCACAGATACGCAGTATTTT; D: NA; size: NA; V: TRBV6-6; J: TRBJ2-3
CDR3: CASSPDWFTEAFF; DNA: TGTGCCAGCAGCCCCGACTGGTTCACTGAAGCTTTCTTT; D: NA; size: many; V: TRBV7-2; J: TRBJ1-1
CDR3: CSARRLAGASYEQYF; DNA: TGCAGTGCCCGTCGGCTAGCGGGAGCCTCCTACGAGCAGTACTTC; D: TRBD2; size: many; V: TRBV20-1; J: TRBJ2-7
CDR3: CASSLRQGGGEKLFF; DNA: TGTGCCAGCAGCTTACGACAGGGCGGAGGTGAAAAACTGTTTTTT; D: TRBD1; size: many; V: TRBV5-8; J: TRBJ1-4
CDR3: CASSLGTISYEQYF; DNA: TGCGCCAGCAGCTTGGGCACCATCTCCTACGAGCAGTACTTC; D: NA; size: many; V: TRBV5-1; J: TRBJ2-7
CDR3: CASSVSGGFTDTQYF; DNA: TGTGCCAGCAGTGTAAGCGGGGGGTTCACAGATACGCAGTATTTT; D: TRBD2; size: many; V: TRBV6-1; J: TRBJ2-3
CDR3: CASSLGSPPGEQYF; DNA: TGTGCCAGCAGCTTAGGGTCGCCGCCGGGCGAGCAGTACTTC; D: NA; size: few; V: TRBV7-2; J: TRBJ2-7
CDR3: CASSPPGALTDTQYF; DNA: TGTGCCAGCAGCCCCCCGGGGGCGTTAACAGATACGCAGTATTTT; D: NA; size: NA; V: TRBV5-4; J: TRBJ2-3
CDR3: CASRFDRAENQPQHF; DNA: TGTGCCAGCAGATTCGACAGAGCAGAAAATCAGCCCCAGCATTTT; D: NA; size: many; V: TRBV6-1; J: TRBJ1-5
CDR3: CASSHGAYSNQPQHF; DNA: TGTGCCAGCAGTCACGGGGCTTATAGCAATCAGCCCCAGCATTTT; D: NA; size: few; V: TRBV27; J: TRBJ1-5
CDR3: CASSLEDYQETQYF; DNA: TGCGCCAGCAGCTTGGAAGATTACCAAGAGACCCAGTACTTC; D: NA; size: NA; V: TRBV5-1; J: TRBJ2-5
CDR3: CASSQDHLGLEGEQFF; DNA: TGCGCCAGCAGCCAAGACCATCTGGGACTAGAAGGTGAGCAGTTCTTC; D: TRBD2; size: many; V: TRBV4-1; J: TRBJ2-1
CDR3: CASSGRLAGYITYEQYF; DNA: TGCGCCAGCAGCGGGAGGCTAGCGGGCTATATAACCTACGAGCAGTACTTC; D: TRBD2; size: few; V: TRBV4-1; J: TRBJ2-7
CDR3: CASSPEETQYF; DNA: TGTGCCAGCTCACCAGAGGAGACCCAGTACTTC; D: NA; size: many; V: TRBV18; J: TRBJ2-5
CDR3: CASSPGPNTGELFF; DNA: TGTGCCAGCAGCCCGGGCCCGAACACCGGGGAGCTGTTTTTT; D: NA; size: many; V: TRBV3-1; J: TRBJ2-2
CDR3: CASSLEGFAAGELFF; DNA: TGTGCCAGCAGCTTGGAGGGTTTCGCGGCCGGGGAGCTGTTTTTT; D: NA; size: NA; V: TRBV5-5; J: TRBJ2-2
CDR3: CASSQDRGLSYEQYF; DNA: TGCGCCAGCAGCCAAGACAGGGGCCTCTCCTACGAGCAGTACTTC; D: NA; size: many; V: TRBV4-3; J: TRBJ2-7
CDR3: CASRKRYRKGYSNQPQHF; DNA: TGTGCCAGCAGGAAACGCTACAGAAAAGGCTATAGCAATCAGCCCCAGCATTTT; D: NA; size: NA; V: TRBV7-4; J: TRBJ1-5
CDR3: CASSLVGREVSEAFF; DNA: TGTGCCAGCAGCTTAGTTGGCAGGGAAGTCTCTGAAGCTTTCTTT; D: NA; size: many; V: TRBV7-9; J: TRBJ1-1
CDR3: CASSSGRTSGANVLTF; DNA: TGCGCCAGCAGCTCGGGACGGACCTCTGGGGCCAACGTCCTGACTTTC; D: NA; size: few; V: TRBV5-1; J: TRBJ2-6
CDR3: CASSHGRDSNQPQHF; DNA: TGTGCCAGCAGCCACGGCAGAGATAGCAATCAGCCCCAGCATTTT; D: NA; size: few; V: TRBV3-1; J: TRBJ1-5